These T cell receptor beta chains were read from a single sample in a study of long-term antiretroviral therapy in people with HIV. Some clones are missing from TCRdb's copy, which holds only in-frame ones; the method was immunoSEQ multiplex PCR. The sample lists roughly 38,000 clones; 80% were seen once. The specimen was unsorted PBMCs, collected 3.4 years after starting antiretroviral therapy. The source of these receptors is a man aged 25-45 years with HIV. CDR3s include the opening cysteine and the closing phenylalanine or tryptophan. Fields, in order: J gene, CDR3 length, V gene, clone size, D gene, CDR3 protein, CDR3 DNA. A D gene is named only where the DNA matches it firmly. Size is stated for part of the rows, as once, few or many counts, or as a class when the clone is expanded.

TRBJ2-5	15	TRBV5-1	-	TRBD1	CASSGLWTGEETQYF	TGCGCCAGCAGCGGGTTGTGGACAGGGGAAGAGACCCAGTACTTC
TRBJ1-2	14	TRBV7-2	once	-	CASSLAPLGYGYTF	TGTGCCAGCAGCTTAGCGCCGTTGGGCTATGGCTACACCTTC
TRBJ1-3	16	TRBV5-1	-	-	CASTWTAHSSGNTIYF	TGCGCCAGCACCTGGACAGCTCATTCATCCGGAAACACCATATATTTT
TRBJ2-7	14	TRBV6-4	-	TRBD2	CASSDLAGVGEQYF	TGTGCCAGCAGTGACCTAGCGGGAGTGGGTGAGCAGTACTTC
TRBJ2-7	16	TRBV2	-	TRBD1	CASSVLGQGTTAVQYF	TGTGCCAGCAGTGTCCTGGGACAGGGTACTACCGCGGTGCAGTACTTC
TRBJ2-7	14	TRBV27	medium-sized	-	CASSLSGSSYEQYF	TGTGCCAGCAGTTTATCTGGCTCCTCCTACGAGCAGTACTTC
TRBJ2-7	13	TRBV29-1	-	-	CSVEVASSYEQYF	TGCAGCGTTGAAGTAGCCAGCTCCTACGAGCAGTACTTC
TRBJ2-7	15	TRBV7-6	-	TRBD2	CASSLQLAGVSEQYF	TGTGCCAGCAGCTTACAACTAGCGGGAGTTTCCGAGCAGTACTTC
TRBJ1-2	15	TRBV18	-	-	CASSPTARTADGYTF	TGTGCCAGCTCCCCGACCGCCCGGACAGCAGATGGCTACACCTTC
TRBJ1-1	15	TRBV9	-	-	CASSVDEGLNTEAFF	TGTGCCAGCAGCGTAGATGAGGGTTTGAACACTGAAGCTTTCTTT
TRBJ2-7	14	TRBV10-3	-	-	CAISESDSSYEQYF	TGTGCCATCAGTGAGTCGGACAGCTCCTACGAGCAGTACTTC
TRBJ2-3	12	TRBV7-9	-	-	CASLRGTDTQYF	TGTGCCAGCCTCCGGGGGACAGATACGCAGTATTTT
TRBJ1-2	14	TRBV5-6	-	-	CASSRLRAVGGYTF	TGTGCCAGCAGCCGCCTCCGGGCGGTTGGCGGCTACACCTTC
TRBJ1-1	17	TRBV19	-	-	CASSIGVRDGSSSEAFF	TGTGCCAGTAGTATAGGGGTCCGGGACGGGTCTTCGTCTGAAGCTTTCTTT
TRBJ2-1	14	TRBV11-3	few	-	CASSPGGSYNEQFF	TGTGCCAGCAGCCCCGGGGGCTCCTACAATGAGCAGTTCTTC
TRBJ2-1	11	TRBV5-4	-	-	CASSQGFEQFF	TGTGCCAGCAGCCAGGGTTTTGAGCAGTTCTTC